This is a list of T cell receptor beta chains from one sample in a study of T cell changes during pregnancy in multiple sclerosis. Clones were sequenced by immunoSEQ multiplex PCR, and TCRdb holds only the in-frame ones, with some missing. The sample lists tens of thousands of clones; roughly 91% were seen once. Sequenced material: CD4+ T cells from peripheral blood mononuclear cells, taken in the first trimester of pregnancy. Receptor source: a female donor with multiple sclerosis, enrolled in a pregnancy study. The CDR3 runs from the conserved cysteine through the conserved F or W. Each record gives: clone size, D gene, J gene, V gene, CDR3 protein, CDR3 DNA. A D gene is named only where the DNA matches it firmly. Clone size, where shown, is once, few, many, or a class for clones that have expanded.

size: .; D: TRBD1; J: TRBJ2-1; V: TRBV19; CDR3: CASSPRQGIEGQFF; DNA: TGTGCCAGTAGTCCTCGACAGGGAATAGAAGGGCAGTTCTTC
size: .; D: .; J: TRBJ1-1; V: TRBV10-2; CDR3: CASSEQVFEAFF; DNA: TGCGCCAGCAGTGAGCAGGTTTTTGAAGCTTTCTTT
size: .; D: TRBD1; J: TRBJ2-5; V: TRBV5-1; CDR3: CASSLGGQGSARETQYF; DNA: TGCGCCAGCAGCTTGGGGGGACAGGGCAGTGCTCGAGAGACCCAGTACTTC
size: once; D: TRBD2; J: TRBJ2-5; V: TRBV6-5; CDR3: CASSYSSGRQETQYF; DNA: TGTGCCAGCAGTTACTCTAGCGGGAGACAGGAGACCCAGTACTTC
size: .; D: .; J: TRBJ2-7; V: TRBV5-4; CDR3: CASSKVDRTYEQYF; DNA: TGTGCCAGCAGCAAAGTGGACAGAACCTACGAGCAGTACTTC
size: .; D: TRBD2; J: TRBJ2-7; V: TRBV11-2; CDR3: CASSRVAGALEQYF; DNA: TGTGCCAGCAGCCGTGTAGCGGGAGCCCTCGAGCAGTACTTC
size: .; D: .; J: TRBJ2-3; V: TRBV29-1; CDR3: CSVEPGVTDTQYF; DNA: TGCAGCGTTGAACCAGGGGTAACAGATACGCAGTATTTT
size: .; D: .; J: TRBJ2-5; V: TRBV28; CDR3: CASSLGQTGTQYF; DNA: TGTGCCAGCAGTTTAGGCCAGACTGGAACCCAGTACTTC
size: .; D: .; J: TRBJ2-1; V: TRBV7-6; CDR3: CASSSRPGEDYNEQFF; DNA: TGTGCCAGCAGCTCACGCCCCGGTGAGGACTACAATGAGCAGTTCTTC
size: .; D: .; J: TRBJ1-1; V: TRBV30; CDR3: CAWSSTEAFF; DNA: TGTGCCTGGAGTTCTACTGAAGCTTTCTTT
size: .; D: .; J: TRBJ1-4; V: TRBV10-1; CDR3: CASSPVPDSVRGKLFF; DNA: TGCGCCAGCAGTCCGGTCCCTGACTCCGTTCGCGGAAAACTGTTTTTT
size: few; D: .; J: TRBJ2-5; V: TRBV5-1; CDR3: CASKLGGGAQETQYF; DNA: TGCGCCAGCAAGCTGGGTGGAGGGGCCCAAGAGACCCAGTACTTC
size: .; D: .; J: TRBJ1-6; V: TRBV6-6; CDR3: CASRDSHNSPLHF; DNA: TGTGCCAGCAGGGACAGCCATAATTCACCCCTCCACTTT
size: once; D: .; J: TRBJ1-2; V: TRBV9; CDR3: CASSVLGGRVYYGYTF; DNA: TGTGCCAGCAGCGTGCTAGGTGGCAGGGTATACTATGGCTACACCTTC
size: medium-sized; D: .; J: TRBJ2-1; V: TRBV30; CDR3: CAWSGDNALGSEQFF; DNA: TGTGCCTGGAGTGGGGACAATGCCCTTGGTAGTGAGCAGTTCTTC
size: .; D: TRBD2; J: TRBJ2-3; V: TRBV25-1; CDR3: CASSVGTSGRVSDTQYF; DNA: TGTGCCAGCAGTGTAGGGACTAGCGGGAGAGTATCAGATACGCAGTATTTT
size: .; D: TRBD1; J: TRBJ2-5; V: TRBV10-1; CDR3: CASSPTRTGGIETQYF; DNA: TGCGCCAGCAGTCCGACCCGGACAGGGGGCATAGAGACCCAGTACTTC
size: .; D: .; J: TRBJ1-1; V: TRBV5-1; CDR3: CASSLDRPLNTEAFF; DNA: TGCGCCAGCAGCTTGGACAGGCCTCTGAACACTGAAGCTTTCTTT
size: .; D: .; J: TRBJ2-2; V: TRBV21-1; CDR3: CASSSEGRGGRFAGELFF; DNA: TGTGCCAGCAGCTCAGAGGGGAGGGGAGGTCGGTTTGCCGGGGAGCTGTTTTTT
size: .; D: TRBD1; J: TRBJ1-1; V: TRBV5-1; CDR3: CASSKTGQGTNTEAFF; DNA: TGCGCCAGCAGCAAAACGGGACAGGGGACGAACACTGAAGCTTTCTTT
size: .; D: .; J: TRBJ1-2; V: TRBV5-1; CDR3: CASSLKGPTKGYTF; DNA: TGCGCCAGCAGCTTGAAGGGCCCGACTAAGGGCTACACCTTC
size: .; D: TRBD1; J: TRBJ1-4; V: TRBV5-5; CDR3: CASSQTGHNEKLFF; DNA: TGTGCCAGCAGCCAGACAGGGCACAACGAAAAACTGTTTTTT
size: .; D: .; J: TRBJ2-2; V: TRBV18; CDR3: CASSQQSPGELFF; DNA: TGTGCCAGCTCACAACAATCCCCCGGGGAGCTGTTTTTT
size: .; D: .; J: TRBJ2-2; V: TRBV6-1; CDR3: CASSEMDFAGKNTGELFF; DNA: TGTGCCAGCAGTGAAATGGATTTTGCAGGGAAGAACACCGGGGAGCTGTTTTTT
size: once; D: .; J: TRBJ1-1; V: TRBV5-5; CDR3: CASSPFRHSAGTEAFF; DNA: TGTGCCAGCAGCCCTTTTAGACACTCCGCCGGCACTGAAGCTTTCTTT
size: .; D: TRBD1; J: TRBJ2-1; V: TRBV9; CDR3: CASSVGGTGGEWFF; DNA: TGTGCCAGCAGCGTAGGTGGGACAGGGGGTGAGTGGTTCTTC
size: .; D: .; J: TRBJ1-6; V: TRBV6-1; CDR3: CAMTDNNSPLHF; DNA: TGTGCCATGACAGATAATAATTCACCCCTCCACTTT
size: .; D: .; J: TRBJ1-1; V: TRBV6-5; CDR3: CASSENQGTEAFF; DNA: TGTGCCAGCAGTGAAAACCAGGGCACTGAAGCTTTCTTT
size: .; D: .; J: TRBJ2-7; V: TRBV14; CDR3: CASSLYSGGTYEQYF; DNA: TGTGCCAGCAGCCTTTATAGTGGGGGGACCTACGAGCAGTACTTC
size: .; D: TRBD2; J: TRBJ2-3; V: TRBV5-6; CDR3: CASSLEGLAGYTQYF; DNA: TGTGCCAGCAGCTTGGAGGGACTAGCGGGATATACGCAGTATTTT
size: .; D: .; J: TRBJ2-1; V: TRBV6-1; CDR3: CASSVSGPYNEQFF; DNA: TGTGCCAGCAGTGTCAGCGGTCCCTACAATGAGCAGTTCTTC
size: .; D: TRBD1; J: TRBJ2-1; V: TRBV6-1; CDR3: CASRGTAVNYNEQFF; DNA: TGTGCCAGCAGGGGGACAGCCGTTAACTACAATGAGCAGTTCTTC
size: .; D: .; J: TRBJ2-7; V: TRBV5-6; CDR3: CASSYTGSSYEQYF; DNA: TGTGCCAGCAGCTATACCGGGTCTTCCTACGAGCAGTACTTC
size: .; D: TRBD1; J: TRBJ1-1; V: TRBV7-9; CDR3: CASSTYPGGQNTEAFF; DNA: TGTGCCAGCAGCACATACCCAGGGGGACAGAACACTGAAGCTTTCTTT
size: .; D: TRBD2; J: TRBJ2-5; V: TRBV5-1; CDR3: CASSLGLAGAVGTQYF; DNA: TGCGCCAGCAGCTTGGGACTAGCGGGGGCCGTTGGGACCCAGTACTTC
size: .; D: TRBD1; J: TRBJ2-2; V: TRBV5-1; CDR3: CASSLQGKIANTGELFF; DNA: TGCGCCAGCAGCTTACAGGGGAAAATCGCGAACACCGGGGAGCTGTTTTTT
size: .; D: TRBD2; J: TRBJ2-1; V: TRBV15; CDR3: CATSRIPSGGYNEQFF; DNA: TGTGCCACCAGCAGGATCCCTAGCGGGGGCTACAATGAGCAGTTCTTC
size: .; D: TRBD1; J: TRBJ1-5; V: TRBV7-2; CDR3: CASSLGRGSNQPQHF; DNA: TGTGCCAGCAGCTTAGGCAGGGGGAGCAATCAGCCCCAGCATTTT
size: .; D: .; J: TRBJ1-5; V: TRBV11-2; CDR3: CASSLDGQVNQPQHF; DNA: TGTGCCAGCAGCTTAGATGGGCAAGTCAATCAGCCCCAGCATTTT
size: .; D: .; J: TRBJ2-3; V: TRBV5-4; CDR3: CASSLDGSGPSTDTQYF; DNA: TGTGCCAGCAGCTTGGATGGTAGCGGACCTAGCACAGATACGCAGTATTTT
size: .; D: TRBD1; J: TRBJ1-2; V: TRBV19; CDR3: CASSSLFRTGIRYPQHYGYTF; DNA: TGTGCCAGTAGTTCCCTCTTTCGGACAGGGATAAGATACCCCCAGCACTATGGCTACACCTTC
size: .; D: .; J: TRBJ2-3; V: TRBV25-1; CDR3: CASRSPGGDTQYF; DNA: TGTGCCAGCAGGTCCCCGGGTGGAGATACGCAGTATTTT
size: .; D: TRBD1; J: TRBJ2-1; V: TRBV28; CDR3: CASSTGGLYNEQFF; DNA: TGTGCCAGCTCGACAGGGGGACTCTACAATGAGCAGTTCTTC
size: .; D: TRBD1; J: TRBJ2-4; V: TRBV18; CDR3: CASSQGIRQGGKNIQYF; DNA: TGTGCCAGCTCACAAGGTATAAGACAGGGTGGCAAAAACATTCAGTACTTC
size: .; D: .; J: TRBJ1-5; V: TRBV6-5; CDR3: CASSYGQGNQPQHF; DNA: TGTGCCAGCAGTTACGGTCAGGGCAATCAGCCCCAGCATTTT
size: .; D: .; J: TRBJ1-3; V: TRBV9; CDR3: CASSPPGNSGNTIYF; DNA: TGTGCCAGCAGCCCGCCCGGGAACTCTGGAAACACCATATATTTT
size: few; D: .; J: TRBJ2-1; V: TRBV2; CDR3: CASSLSSYNEQFF; DNA: TGTGCCAGCAGCTTGAGCTCCTACAATGAGCAGTTCTTC
size: .; D: TRBD2; J: TRBJ2-1; V: TRBV19; CDR3: CASRGEGSRRFF; DNA: TGTGCCAGTAGGGGGGAGGGGTCGCGAAGGTTCTTC
size: .; D: TRBD2; J: TRBJ2-1; V: TRBV29-1; CDR3: CSVVQDFTRLAGGRNEQFF; DNA: TGCAGCGTTGTACAAGATTTTACCCGACTAGCGGGAGGACGGAATGAGCAGTTCTTC
size: .; D: .; J: TRBJ1-1; V: TRBV9; CDR3: CWGGRPMNTEAFF; DNA: TGTTGGGGGGGGCGGCCCATGAACACTGAAGCTTTCTTT
size: .; D: .; J: TRBJ2-2; V: TRBV18; CDR3: CASSQPGSGDTGELFF; DNA: TGTGCCAGCTCACAACCGGGATCCGGGGACACCGGGGAGCTGTTTTTT
size: .; D: TRBD2; J: TRBJ2-1; V: TRBV5-1; CDR3: CASSLGLPGLAGGQFF; DNA: TGCGCCAGCAGCTTGGGCCTCCCGGGACTAGCGGGAGGGCAGTTCTTC
size: .; D: .; J: TRBJ1-2; V: TRBV5-1; CDR3: CASSLGQNYGYTF; DNA: TGCGCCAGCAGCTTGGGACAGAACTATGGCTACACCTTC
size: .; D: TRBD1; J: TRBJ2-7; V: TRBV5-6; CDR3: CASSSGTGLGEQYF; DNA: TGTGCCAGCAGTTCCGGGACAGGGTTGGGCGAGCAGTACTTC
size: .; D: .; J: TRBJ2-3; V: TRBV11-2; CDR3: CASSLEGRSAGWTDTQYF; DNA: TGTGCCAGCAGCTTAGAAGGACGATCGGCAGGGTGGACAGATACGCAGTATTTT
size: .; D: TRBD2; J: TRBJ2-2; V: TRBV11-2; CDR3: CASSSGLAGTGELFF; DNA: TGTGCCAGCAGCTCGGGACTAGCGGGCACCGGGGAGCTGTTTTTT
size: once; D: .; J: TRBJ1-2; V: TRBV5-6; CDR3: CASSLAGRPIGRYGYTF; DNA: TGTGCCAGCAGCTTGGCCGGGAGGCCCATTGGCCGTTATGGCTACACCTTC